One sample yielded the 23 T cell receptor beta chains listed below, sequenced in a study of shared clonotypes between healthy human individuals. Clones were read by immunoSEQ multiplex PCR, and TCRdb kept only the in-frame ones, dropping some. This table holds around 690,000 clones, less than 95% found once. Sequencing used memory CD8+ T cells from PBMCs. Subset in this sample: CD45RO+ cells pooled with CCR7-negative TemRA cells. These receptors were obtained from a man younger than 35 in good health. Some clones in this sample may be carry-over from other donors' samples.

The rearrangement links TRBV2 to TRBJ2-3; 11 positions agree with TRBD2. V trimming: 2 bases; J trimming: 0 bases; junction bases outside the gene matches: 7. CDR3 size: 18 residues. The V gene's germline CDR1 is SNHLY and CDR2 FYNNEI. CDR3 bases: TGTGCCAGCAGTGAATGGGCTAGCGGGAGGAGAAGCACAGATACGCAGTATTTT. Translated, it gives CASSEWASGRRSTDTQYF.

The chain has TRBV6-4 and TRBJ2-1, with TRBD2 identical over 7 bases. Germline V CDR1 and CDR2: MRHNA, SNTAGT. The CDR3 is made up of 14 amino acids. Unmatched junction bases numbered 5, after V lost 3 bases and J lost 6 bases. This CDR3 is CASSEGRVGNEQFF. DNA of the CDR3: TGTGCCAGCAGTGAAGGGAGGGTAGGCAATGAGCAGTTCTTC.

J is TRBJ2-5 and V is TRBV2; D is ambiguous. Trimming pared 4 bases from V and 5 bases from J, leaving 17 bases between. This CDR3 region has 15 residues. Germline lookup yields CDR1 SNHLY and CDR2 FYNNEI. The CDR3 region has the DNA TGTGCCAGCAGTGCCACAGTAAAGCTCGGGGAGACCCAGTACTTC. Its translation is CASSATVKLGETQYF.

This chain joins TRBV7-9 and TRBJ2-2; the match to TRBD2 covers 9 bases. J was trimmed by 7 bases and V by 5 bases; bases with no gene match: 17. CDR1 and CDR2 from the germline V gene are SEHNR and FQNEAQ (reference sequence). The CDR3 contains 18 residues. This chain's CDR3 is CASSPLTRLAVVGGELFF. CDR3 DNA: TGTGCCAGCAGCCCCCTTACTCGACTAGCGGTCGTGGGCGGGGAGCTGTTTTTT.

This chain joins TRBV6-5 and TRBJ2-3; no definite D call. Germline loops: CDR1 MNHEY, CDR2 SVGAGI. This CDR3 spans 16 amino acids. V gave up 4 bases and J gave up 7 bases, with 21 bases separating them. The CDR3 nucleotides are TGTGCCAGCAGTTCCCTCTCTACTTCAGAATCGCATACGCAGTATTTT. This encodes CASSSLSTSESHTQYF.

The chain carries TRBV28 and TRBJ2-3; TRBD1 aligns across 7 bases. The CDR3 runs to 13 residues. The V and J ends lost 5 bases and 11 bases, in that order; junction bases with no gene match: 10. Germline V CDR1 and CDR2: MDHEN, SYDVKM. The CDR3 loop is CASSRLRDSKQYF. The CDR3 DNA follows: TGTGCCAGCAGTCGGCTTCGGGACAGTAAGCAGTATTTT. The full variable domain, rest sourced from reference TRBV28 and TRBJ2-3, is DVKVTQSSRYLVKRTGEKVFLECVQDMDHENMFWYRQDPGLGLRLIYFSYDVKMKEKGDIPEGYSVSREKKERFSLILESASTNQTSMYLCASSRLRDSKQYFGPGTRLTVL.

The DNA of the CDR3 is TGCGCCAGCAGCCGGGGAGGCGGACTCTCCTACGAGCAGTACTTC. This codes for CASSRGGGLSYEQYF. The chain joins TRBV4-1 to TRBJ2-5, with D perhaps matching TRBD2 (6 bases). The assigned J gene may be wrong: the sequence end matches TRBJ2-7 better. CDR1 is MGHRA, CDR2 YSYEKL, per germline. This CDR3 spans 15 amino acids.

The chain joins TRBV7-9 to TRBJ2-1; D possibly uses TRBD1 or TRBD2 (6 bases each). Per the germline V gene, CDR1 is SEHNR and CDR2 is FQNEAQ (reference sequence). V was pared by 1 base and J by 3 bases, with 19 bases between. This CDR3 has 18 amino acids. Here the CDR3 DNA reads TGTGCCAGCAGCTTAGAGCGGGCGGACAGAAACGTCTACAATGAGCAGTTCTTC. Translated, it gives CASSLERADRNVYNEQFF.

The chain uses TRBV4-3 and TRBJ2-2, with 7 bases lining up with TRBD1. The CDR3 extends over 19 amino acids. Unmatched junction bases numbered 13, after V lost 1 base and J lost 2 bases. Germline loops: CDR1 LGHNA, CDR2 YSLEER. CDR3 sequence reads: CASSQVVIEGTENTGELFF. The CDR3 DNA is TGCGCCAGCAGCCAAGTTGTGATCGAGGGGACAGAAAACACCGGGGAGCTGTTTTTT.

The chain is built from TRBV7-9 and TRBJ2-5; 10 positions agree with TRBD2. This CDR3 is 14 amino acids long. Germline lookup yields CDR1 SEHNR and CDR2 FQNEAQ (reference sequence). The V segment lost 8 bases and the J segment 5 bases; nucleotides outside the gene matches: 8. Here the CDR3 reads CASRPSGSLETQYF. In DNA form, the CDR3 reads TGTGCCAGCCGGCCTAGCGGGAGTCTGGAGACCCAGTACTTC.

The chain is built from TRBV5-1 and TRBJ2-7; D remains ambiguous. Trimming stripped 2 bases from V and 4 bases from J, with 10 bases between. The CDR3 runs to 13 residues. Germline-derived CDR1 and CDR2 are SGHRS and YFSETQ. In nucleotides, the CDR3 is TGCGCCAGCAGCTTTACCTACCTGTACGAGCAGTACTTC. It encodes CASSFTYLYEQYF.

V usage is TRBV7-9 and J usage is TRBJ2-1; 14 nucleotides agree with TRBD2. The CDR3 covers 19 residues. Germline CDR1 is SEHNR and CDR2 is FQNEAQ (reference sequence). With 4 bases clipped from V and 5 bases from J, the junction kept 13 bases outside the gene matches. CDR3: CASSSGLAGVQSPHNEQFF. CDR3 nucleotides: TGTGCCAGCAGCTCGGGACTAGCGGGAGTACAATCCCCCCACAATGAGCAGTTCTTC.

This rearrangement joins TRBV7-3 to TRBJ2-7; TRBD2 matches at 14 bases. With V trimmed by 1 base and J by 4 bases, 6 bases remained unmatched. The V gene's germline CDR1 is SGHTA and CDR2 FQGTGA. The CDR3 runs to 17 residues. CDR3 coding DNA: TGTGCCAGCAGCTTAATCGGGACTAGCGGGGGATTGTACGAGCAGTACTTC. It codes for CASSLIGTSGGLYEQYF.

This clone was observed once. This chain links TRBV27 with TRBJ2-7, with unresolved D. This CDR3 contains 16 residues. CDR1 is MNHEY and CDR2 is SMNVEV in the germline V gene (reference sequence). V was pared by 3 bases and J by 0 bases, with 15 bases between. The CDR3 is CASSFLGFTSSYEQYF. The DNA for the CDR3 is TGTGCCAGCAGTTTCCTTGGGTTTACCAGCTCCTACGAGCAGTACTTC.

The chain couples TRBV19 to TRBJ2-1, with a tentative D call TRBD2 (5 bases). The CDR3 loop spans 12 amino acids. Looked up from germline, CDR1 is LNHDA and CDR2 is SQIVND (reference sequence). Between the trimmed V and J ends, which lost 6 bases and 8 bases, there was a span of 11 bases. This chain's CDR3 is CASSASGDEQFF. Written as DNA, the CDR3 is TGTGCCAGTAGCGCCTCCGGGGATGAGCAGTTCTTC.

The CDR3 protein is CASKIRTGGEYGYTF. The CDR3 region has the DNA TGTGCCAGCAAAATACGGACAGGGGGAGAATATGGCTACACCTTC. The chain couples TRBV28 to TRBJ1-2; 10 nucleotides align to TRBD1. With V trimmed by 7 bases and J by 5 bases, 10 bases remained unmatched. The CDR3 extends over 15 amino acids. Germline loops: CDR1 MDHEN, CDR2 SYDVKM.

V usage is TRBV19 and J usage is TRBJ1-2, with D unresolved. CDR1 and CDR2 from the germline V gene are LNHDA and SQIVND (reference sequence). CDR3 size: 15 residues. V was clipped by 3 bases and J by 0 bases, with 11 bases between them. The CDR3 sequence: CASSITRGANYGYTF. The CDR3 DNA is TGTGCCAGTAGTATTACTCGGGGAGCTAACTATGGCTACACCTTC.

This sequence joins TRBV6-5 and TRBJ1-4; D possibly corresponds to TRBD1 (6 bases). V lost 0 bases, J lost 6 bases, and 11 bases lay in between. The germline CDR1 and CDR2 sequences are MNHEY and SVGAGI. There are 15 residues in the CDR3. For the CDR3, the DNA is TGTGCCAGCAGTTACTCGGAGGGGGTTTATGAAAAACTGTTTTTT. This encodes CASSYSEGVYEKLFF.

This sequence joins TRBV21-1 and TRBJ2-5; TRBD1, the table's D call, was not compared with the DNA. TRBV21-1 corresponds to a pseudogene. The CDR3 runs 15 residues. The DNA of the CDR3 is TGTGCCAGCAGCAAAGATGAGGGGGTGCAAGAGACCCAGTACTTC. It encodes CASSKDEGVQETQYF.

The chain couples TRBV10-2 to TRBJ1-3; the match to TRBD1 covers 9 bases. The length of the CDR3 is 15 residues. J gave up 0 bases and V 8 bases, and 5 bases lay outside the gene matches. CDR1 is WSHSY, CDR2 SAAADI, per germline. The CDR3 reads CASGGTGFSGNTIYF. CDR3 in DNA: TGCGCCAGCGGAGGGACAGGGTTCTCTGGAAACACCATATATTTT.

Remarks on this clone: At one end, the junction sequence differs from germline, possibly due to a read error. The chain links TRBV4-2 to TRBJ2-1; TRBD2 agrees at 13 bases. Looked up from germline, CDR1 is LGHNA and CDR2 is YNFKEQ. The CDR3 is made up of 16 amino acids. The CDR3 reads CASSKETSGRNNEQFF. CDR3 sequence (DNA): TGTGCCAGCAGCAAAGAGACTAGCGGGAGGAACAATGAGCAGTTCTTC.

CDR3 sequence (DNA): TGTGCCACCAGCGGACCCCTATTAGTCTCTGTGGGGGAGACCCAGTACTTC. Translation: CATSGPLLVSVGETQYF. V is TRBV15 and J is TRBJ2-5; no clear D gene. CDR3 length equals 17 residues. The germline V gene encodes CDR1 LNHNV and CDR2 YYDKDF (reference sequence). V lost 5 bases to trimming and J lost 5 bases, with 24 bases between them.

The gene calls are TRBV7-2 and TRBJ2-7, with TRBD2 identical over 9 bases. The germline CDR1 and CDR2 sequences are SGHTA and FQGNSA. Trimming cost V 1 base and J 3 bases; bases outside gene matches: 4. This CDR3 spans 15 amino acids. The CDR3 is CASSLVAGGDYEQYF. Here the CDR3 DNA reads TGTGCCAGCAGCTTAGTTGCGGGAGGGGACTACGAGCAGTACTTC.